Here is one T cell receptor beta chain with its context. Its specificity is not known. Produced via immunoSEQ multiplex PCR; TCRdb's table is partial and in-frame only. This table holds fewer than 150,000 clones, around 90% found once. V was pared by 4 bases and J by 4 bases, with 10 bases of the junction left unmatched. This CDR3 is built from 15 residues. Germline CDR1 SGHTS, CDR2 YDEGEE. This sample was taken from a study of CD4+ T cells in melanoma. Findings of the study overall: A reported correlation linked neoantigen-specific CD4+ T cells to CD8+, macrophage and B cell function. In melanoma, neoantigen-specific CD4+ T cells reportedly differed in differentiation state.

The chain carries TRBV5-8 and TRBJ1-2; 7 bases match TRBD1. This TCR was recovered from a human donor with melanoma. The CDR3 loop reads CASSPPTGSAYGYTF. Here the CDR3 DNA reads TGTGCCAGCAGCCCACCGACAGGGTCTGCCTATGGCTACACCTTC.